This note documents a single TCR beta chain sequence. Antigen: not known. This record belongs to a study of shared clonotypes between healthy human individuals. The germline CDR1 and CDR2 sequences are MNHEY and SVGAGI. Trimming at V came to 8 bases and at J to 5 bases, leaving 3 bases not matched to a gene. This CDR3 comprises 13 residues. Measured with immunoSEQ multiplex PCR; TCRdb has only the in-frame clones, and not every one. The sample carries roughly 2,500,000 clones, approximately 94% recorded once. Study-level results: Roughly 5% of naive CD4 clonotypes were common to a few donors. Some clonotypes were shared by all four sorted-subset donors, while others were not shared. The non-shared ones had lower generation probabilities than the shared ones.

The investigators split CD4+ cells into a CD45RA+ naive subset and a CD45RA-negative memory subset. This chain connects TRBV6-5 to TRBJ2-5; 12 bases align to TRBD2. This TCR derives from a man between 18 and 35 years old in good health. Some clones in this sample may be carry-over from other donors' samples. Sample: naive CD4+ T cells from PBMCs. This sample's subset: CD45RA+ positively selected. In nucleotides, the CDR3 is TGTGCCAGCCGGACTAGCGGGACTGAGACCCAGTACTTC. Its protein product is CASRTSGTETQYF.